The 27 T cell receptor beta chains in this list originate from one sample, sequenced in a study of CD8 T cells in ankylosing spondylitis. TCRdb called the 5' RACE reads again in MiXCR, with one record for every CDR3 protein. The sample contains 200,000 or so distinct CDR3 sequences, around 13% of which appear only once. Source material: blood, either unsorted or a sorted T cell fraction (not recorded which). The receptors derive from a female donor with ankylosing spondylitis or in good health (not recorded which).

This clonotype was detected many times. This chain links TRBV12-3 or TRBV12-4 with TRBJ2-7, with D hard to call. The CDR3 runs to 15 residues. Trimming removed 6 bases from V and 6 bases from J, with 21 bases in between. The CDR3 protein is CASSIYGLTESEQYF. CDR3 in DNA: TGTGCCAGCAGCATTTACGGGCTAACAGAAAGCGAGCAGTACTTC.

This clonotype showed up many times. This chain joins TRBV2 and TRBJ2-3, with D perhaps matching TRBD1 (5 bases). CDR1 SNHLY and CDR2 FYNNEI come from the germline V gene. V gave up 11 bases and J gave up 6 bases, with 12 bases separating them. There are 11 residues in the CDR3. The CDR3 DNA follows: TGTGCCGTCAGGGAAGCGGATACGCAGTATTTT. It translates to CAVREADTQYF.

This clonotype was counted between two and nine times. This chain uses TRBV6-2 or TRBV6-3 with TRBJ2-7; no clear D. Germline-derived CDR1 and CDR2 are MNHEY and SVGEGT. Deletions cut 5 bases from V and 6 bases from J, with 8 bases between. The CDR3 has 11 amino acids. CDR3 in amino acids: CASSVEGEQYF. The CDR3 nucleotides are TGTGCCAGCAGTGTCGAAGGCGAGCAGTACTTC.

This clonotype has ten or more counts. The CDR3 sequence: CASSNRDLNYGYTF. The CDR3 nucleotides read TGTGCCAGCAGCAACCGGGACCTTAACTATGGCTACACCTTC. This rearrangement joins TRBV5-4 to TRBJ1-2; the D gene is possibly TRBD1 (5 bases). The V gene's germline CDR1 is SGHNT and CDR2 YYREEE (reference sequence). Trimming removed 4 bases from V and 1 base from J, with 11 bases in between. The CDR3 runs 14 residues.

This clonotype was picked up many times. The chain recombines TRBV7-2 with TRBJ2-1, with D perhaps matching TRBD1 (8 bases). Per germline, CDR1 SGHTA and CDR2 FQGNSA. CDR3 length: 13 residues. Deletions cut 5 bases from V and 8 bases from J, with 13 bases between. The CDR3 is CASSIQGGDEQFF. For the CDR3, the DNA is TGTGCCAGCAGCATACAGGGGGGGGATGAGCAGTTCTTC.

This sequence joins TRBV4-3 and TRBJ1-1, with a tentative D call TRBD1 (5 bases). CDR1 is LGHNA and CDR2 is YSLEER in the germline V gene. This CDR3 has 15 residues. V was trimmed by 1 base and J by 4 bases, leaving 13 bases between them. The CDR3 region is CASSQVGLGGTEAFF. The CDR3 DNA reads as TGCGCCAGCAGCCAAGTGGGGCTGGGGGGCACTGAAGCTTTCTTT.

The genes are TRBV7-2 and TRBJ2-1; 9 nucleotides match TRBD2. The germline gives CDR1 SGHTA, CDR2 FQGNSA. With 5 bases clipped from V and 5 bases from J, the junction kept 4 bases outside the gene matches. The CDR3 spans 14 residues. The CDR3 sequence: CASSKGLAHNEQFF. CDR3 DNA sequence: TGTGCCAGCAGCAAGGGACTAGCTCACAATGAGCAGTTCTTC.

This clonotype has a count of ten or more. The V and J genes are TRBV7-2 and TRBJ2-2, with 11 nucleotides matching TRBD2. Germline trimming cut 7 bases from V and 7 bases from J; bases unmatched to any gene: 5. Germline-derived CDR1 and CDR2 are SGHTA and FQGNSA. The CDR3 covers 14 residues. The CDR3 nucleotides read TGTGCCAGCACGACTAGCGGGATAGGCGGGGAGCTGTTTTTT. Translating gives CASTTSGIGGELFF.

This clonotype was counted between two and nine times. At one end, the junction sequence differs from germline, possibly due to a read error. This rearrangement joins TRBV11-2 to TRBJ1-1, with D hard to call. CDR3 length equals 14 residues. Germline CDR1 reads SGHAT; CDR2 reads FQNNGV. CDR3 sequence reads: CASSPFRASGSTHF. For the CDR3, the DNA is TGTGCCAGCAGCCCCTTCCGCGCTTCGGGGTCAACTCACTTT.

The sample holds many counts of this clonotype. The rearrangement uses TRBV6-1 and TRBJ2-1; D is uncertain. The CDR3 length is 14 residues. Trimming stripped 7 bases from V and 5 bases from J, with 15 bases between. Germline V gene data show CDR1 as MNHNS and CDR2 as SASEGT. The CDR3: CASTSWALDNEQFF. Here the CDR3 DNA reads TGTGCCAGCACCTCATGGGCACTCGACAATGAGCAGTTCTTC.

This clonotype has more than one count but fewer than ten. This chain uses TRBV12-3 or TRBV12-4 with TRBJ2-2, with 9 bases matching TRBD2. J was trimmed by 5 bases and V by 4 bases; bases with no gene match: 8. The CDR3 runs 16 residues. CDR3 bases: TGTGCCAGCAGTTCATACCCTAGCGGGGTGACCGGGGAGCTGTTTTTT. It encodes CASSSYPSGVTGELFF.

This chain joins TRBV11-2 and TRBJ2-3; TRBD1 might be the D (6 bases). Germline lookup yields CDR1 SGHAT and CDR2 FQNNGV. This CDR3 contains 17 residues. The ends were cut back, 1 base at V and 3 bases at J, with 17 bases in the middle. The CDR3 sequence is CASSLGRGLGPTDTQYF. The DNA for the CDR3 is TGTGCCAGCAGCTTAGGCAGGGGCCTGGGACCTACAGATACGCAGTATTTT.

This clonotype came up a few times. The chain carries TRBV7-9 and TRBJ2-1, with D perhaps matching TRBD2 (7 bases). The ends were cut back, 5 bases at V and 1 base at J, with 12 bases in the middle. Germline CDR1 reads SEHNR; CDR2 reads FQNEAQ (reference sequence). This CDR3 is 15 amino acids long. Written as DNA, the CDR3 is TGTGCCAGCAGCGAAAGGGGGGGGTCCTACAATGAGCAGTTCTTC. This gives the protein CASSERGGSYNEQFF.

This clonotype occurred many times. This chain connects TRBV6-5 to TRBJ2-3; D ambiguous. Germline loops: CDR1 MNHEY, CDR2 SVGAGI. With 3 bases removed from V and 2 bases from J, the gap between germline ends came to 18 bases. There are 17 residues in the CDR3. CDR3 protein: CASSYSLDHSVTDTQYF. CDR3 bases: TGTGCCAGCAGTTATAGTCTAGATCATTCAGTCACAGATACGCAGTATTTT.

This clonotype was seen at least ten times. J is TRBJ2-6 and V is TRBV4-1, with D possibly being TRBD2 (6 bases). The CDR3 totals 21 residues. V lost 4 bases, J lost 0 bases, and 25 bases lay in between. Germline CDR1 is MGHRA and CDR2 is YSYEKL. Written as DNA, the CDR3 is TGCGCCAGCAGCCCGAAAACCATTACGGGACTTCCAGACTCTGGGGCCAACGTCCTGACTTTC. It yields the protein CASSPKTITGLPDSGANVLTF.

This clonotype was recorded many times. The chain has TRBV5-1 and TRBJ2-5, with 11 nucleotides matching TRBD2. Trimming cost V 2 bases and J 1 base; bases outside gene matches: 4. CDR1 is SGHRS, CDR2 YFSETQ, per germline. This CDR3 spans 16 amino acids. CDR3 sequence reads: CASSFGTSGSQETQYF. CDR3 coding DNA: TGCGCCAGCAGCTTCGGGACTAGCGGTTCCCAAGAGACCCAGTACTTC.

This clonotype appeared many times. V usage is TRBV9 and J usage is TRBJ2-5; 8 bases fit TRBD2. The V gene end was trimmed by 2 bases and the J gene end by 2 bases; junction bases not matched to a gene: 5. The CDR3 has 15 residues. CDR1 is SGDLS and CDR2 is YYNGEE in the germline V gene. The chain's CDR3 is CASSVSGTGQETQYF. For the CDR3, the DNA is TGTGCCAGCAGCGTTAGCGGGACCGGGCAAGAGACCCAGTACTTC. The complete variable domain, with remaining parts taken from reference TRBV9 and TRBJ2-5, reads DSGVTQTPKHLITATGQRVTLRCSPRSGDLSVYWYQQSLDQGLQFLIQYYNGEERAKGNILERFSAQQFPDLHSELNLSSLELGDSALYFCASSVSGTGQETQYFGPGTRLLVL.

This clonotype has more than one count but fewer than ten. This chain uses TRBV7-2 with TRBJ2-7; D uncertain. Trimming cost V 0 bases and J 3 bases, with 12 bases left between them. The CDR3 length is 15 residues. Germline assignment: CDR1 SGHTA and CDR2 FQGNSA. The CDR3 spells CASSLAPDAIYEQYF. The CDR3 DNA reads TGTGCCAGCAGCTTAGCGCCGGACGCCATCTACGAGCAGTACTTC.

In its sample, this clonotype was seen a few times. This chain connects TRBV7-3 to TRBJ2-4, with TRBD1 as a possible D gene (6 bases). Germline CDR1 is SGHTA and CDR2 is FQGTGA. The CDR3 loop spans 17 amino acids. Deletions cut 2 bases from V and 3 bases from J, with 17 bases between. The DNA of the CDR3 is TGTGCCAGCAGCTTACCGCAGGGGAAAGGGGACAAAAACATTCAGTACTTC. Translated, it gives CASSLPQGKGDKNIQYF.

This clonotype was seen at least ten times. J is TRBJ1-2 and V is TRBV6-4; D gene ambiguous. Trimming pared 2 bases from V and 7 bases from J, leaving 14 bases between. This CDR3 has 14 residues. Looked up from germline, CDR1 is MRHNA and CDR2 is SNTAGT. The CDR3 DNA sequence: TGTGCCAGCAGTGACGGGGAAGGAGGAGGTGGCTACACCTTC. It translates to CASSDGEGGGGYTF.

This clonotype was counted only a few times. The CDR3 region has the DNA TGCGCCAGCAGGCCTCGACAGGGCGACACAGATACGCAGTATTTT. Translation: CASRPRQGDTDTQYF. This chain links TRBV5-1 with TRBJ2-3; the match to TRBD1 covers 7 bases. This CDR3 has 15 amino acids. Germline CDR1 reads SGHRS; CDR2 reads YFSETQ. The V segment lost 5 bases and the J segment 2 bases; nucleotides outside the gene matches: 8.

This clonotype was observed many times. The genes are TRBV5-1 and TRBJ1-2; no definite D call. Trimming left V 3 bases short and J 4 bases short, with 10 bases between. The CDR3 covers 13 residues. In germline, CDR1 is SGHRS, CDR2 YFSETQ. The CDR3: CASSSADIYGYTF. The DNA for the CDR3 is TGCGCCAGCAGCTCCGCAGATATCTATGGCTACACCTTC.

Points on this clonotype: Possible read error: a much larger clone is one base away. The chain combines TRBV18 with TRBJ1-4, with TRBD1 matching over 11 bases. Germline CDR1 and CDR2: KGHSH and LQKENI. The length of the CDR3 is 16 residues. The CDR3: CPSSLGTGGLVEKLFF. The CDR3 nucleotides read TGTCCCAGCTCACTCGGGACAGGGGGTCTCGTTGAAAAACTGTTTTTT.

The chain is built from TRBV29-1 and TRBJ2-3; D is possibly TRBD1 or TRBD2 (5 bases each). The CDR3 contains 13 residues. The V gene's germline CDR1 is SQVTM and CDR2 ANQGSEA. Trimming stripped 2 bases from V and 6 bases from J, with 12 bases between. The CDR3 protein is CSVESGPSDTQYF. The CDR3 bases are TGCAGCGTTGAATCGGGGCCCTCGGATACGCAGTATTTT.

By share, this clonotype counts as large. J is TRBJ2-1 and V is TRBV29-1, with D unresolved. Germline CDR1 SQVTM, CDR2 ANQGSEA. V was cut by 7 bases and J by 4 bases, with 8 bases left in between. The CDR3 length is 11 residues. CDR3 sequence (DNA): TGCAGCGCGGAAGGGTACAATGAGCAGTTCTTC. This translates into CSAEGYNEQFF.

This clonotype was recorded many times. The chain couples TRBV12-3 or TRBV12-4 to TRBJ2-7; TRBD1 matches at 7 bases. The CDR3 runs 14 residues. V lost 6 bases, J lost 1 base, and 6 bases stayed unmatched. The DNA of the CDR3 is TGTGCCAGCAGGGTAGGGACAGATTCCTACGAGCAGTACTTC. It translates to CASRVGTDSYEQYF.

This clonotype was counted at least ten times. This sequence joins TRBV12-3 or TRBV12-4 and TRBJ2-1; 9 positions agree with TRBD2. This CDR3 region has 15 residues. V lost 7 bases to trimming and J lost 5 bases; unmatched junction nucleotides: 9. Written as DNA, the CDR3 is TGTGCCAGCATGCGCGCTAGCGGGACCCACAATGAGCAGTTCTTC. Protein sequence: CASMRASGTHNEQFF.